The clone carrying this T cell receptor (beta chain) has ten or more counts. This entry comes from a study of T cells in Graves' hyperthyroidism and ophthalmopathy. Regions amplified from RNA transcripts were the TCR beta CDR3 regions. A set of HTBI primers served as the primers for a first-round RT-PCR of the TCR CDR3. MiXCR, applied by TCRdb to the multiplex PCR reads, yields one record per CDR3 protein. The repertoire holds fewer than 200,000 distinct CDR3 sequences, with 15% to 20% as singletons. In making diagnoses, clinical symptoms, serum thyroxine and TRAb, thyroid ultrasound and orbital computed tomography were all used. Trimming cost V 2 bases and J 3 bases, with 12 bases left between them. The V gene's germline CDR1 is SGHVS and CDR2 FQNEAQ. This CDR3 is built from 15 residues.

The sequenced sample consisted of blood. The TCR originated in a woman aged 50 to 65 with Graves' hyperthyroidism. The rearrangement joins TRBV7-8 to TRBJ2-3; D gene unclear. The CDR3 reads CASSLLGAQTDTQYF. CDR3 in DNA: TGTGCCAGCAGCTTATTGGGTGCACAGACAGATACGCAGTATTTT. The full variable domain, completed using reference TRBV7-8 and TRBJ2-3, is GAGVSQSPRYKVAKRGQDVALRCDPISGHVSLFWYQQALGQGPEFLTYFQNEAQLDKSGLPSDRFFAERPEGSVSTLKIQRTQQEDSAVYLCASSLLGAQTDTQYFGPGTRLTVL.